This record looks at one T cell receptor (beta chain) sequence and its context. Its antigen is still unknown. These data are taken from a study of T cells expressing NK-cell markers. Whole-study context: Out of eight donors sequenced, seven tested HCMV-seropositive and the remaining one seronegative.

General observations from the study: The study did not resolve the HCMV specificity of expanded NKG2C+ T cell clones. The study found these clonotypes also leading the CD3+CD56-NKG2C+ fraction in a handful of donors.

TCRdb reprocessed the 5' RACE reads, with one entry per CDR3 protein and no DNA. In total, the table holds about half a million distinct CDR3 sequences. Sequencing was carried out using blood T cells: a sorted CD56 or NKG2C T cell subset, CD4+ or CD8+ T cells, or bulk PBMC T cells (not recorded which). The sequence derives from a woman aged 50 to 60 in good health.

This chain's CDR3 is CASSLPRGGLADYSQETQYF. V gene TRBV7-2 combines with J gene TRBJ2-5; absent DNA, TCRdb's TRBD2 call cannot be checked. Germline V gives CDR1 SGHTA, CDR2 FQGNSA. The CDR3 has 20 residues.